These 16 T cell receptor beta chains came from one sample sequenced in a study of CD8+ T cells in alopecia areata. Sequencing used cDNA as its template, made by extracting RNA and reverse transcribing it. Some clones are missing from TCRdb's copy, which holds only in-frame ones; the method was immunoSEQ multiplex PCR. Of more than 95,000 clones listed, over 60% were seen once; the top ten hold approximately 2.6%. The sequencing sample was made of CD4+ T cells sorted from blood. The receptors originated from a human donor in good health.

The rearrangement links TRBV2 to TRBJ1-6; D unclear. CDR1 is SNHLY, CDR2 FYNNEI, per germline. The CDR3 covers 14 residues. Trimming pared 3 bases from V and 6 bases from J, leaving 9 bases between. The CDR3 nucleotides read TGTGCCAGCAGTGACCGGGAGGGTAATTCACCCCTCCACTTT. It is translated as CASSDREGNSPLHF.

There are a few counts of this clone. V is TRBV7-9 and J is TRBJ2-1; D not certain. In germline, CDR1 is SEHNR, CDR2 FQNEAQ (reference sequence). The V gene lost 5 bases and the J gene lost 12 bases, with 11 bases spanning the gap. The CDR3 covers 11 residues. This CDR3 is CASSLFEGQFF. As DNA, the CDR3 is TGTGCCAGCAGCCTTTTCGAAGGGCAGTTCTTC. The variable domain in full, completed from reference TRBV7-9 and TRBJ2-1, reads DTGVSQNPRHKITKRGQNVTFRCDPISEHNRLYWYRQTLGQGPEFLTYFQNEAQLEKSRLLSDRFSAERPKGSFSTLEIQRTEQGDSAMYLCASSLFEGQFFGPGTRLTVL.

The chain links TRBV5-6 to TRBJ2-7, with D hard to call. Per the germline V gene, CDR1 is SGHDT and CDR2 is YYEEEE. The ends were cut back, 0 bases at V and 5 bases at J, with 9 bases in the middle. The CDR3 contains 13 residues. CDR3 residues: CASSLESGNEQYF. CDR3 nucleotide sequence: TGTGCCAGCAGCTTGGAGTCAGGAAACGAGCAGTACTTC.

This chain links TRBV4-1 with TRBJ1-2, with 8 bases lining up with TRBD1. The CDR3 length is 14 residues. J gave up 7 bases and V 1 base, and 5 bases lay outside the gene matches. Germline lookup yields CDR1 MGHRA and CDR2 YSYEKL. The CDR3 DNA follows: TGCGCCAGCAGCCAAGCCCCCGGGACAGGTGGCTACACCTTC. It is translated as CASSQAPGTGGYTF.

This clone was counted only a few times. The rearrangement links TRBV29-1 to TRBJ2-2; D not resolved. Between the trimmed V and J ends, which lost 3 bases and 3 bases, there was a span of 8 bases. The CDR3 covers 13 residues. The germline gives CDR1 SQVTM, CDR2 ANQGSEA. The CDR3: CSVDPDYTGELFF. CDR3 in DNA: TGCAGCGTTGACCCAGATTACACCGGGGAGCTGTTTTTT.

J is TRBJ1-5 and V is TRBV5-4; the D gene is possibly TRBD1 (5 bases). Trimming left V 4 bases short and J 2 bases short, with 10 bases between. There are 14 residues in the CDR3. The germline CDR1 and CDR2 sequences are SGHNT and YYREEE (reference sequence). CDR3 DNA: TGTGCCAGCAGCCTTATGGGGGGCAATCAGCCCCAGCATTTT. Translation gives CASSLMGGNQPQHF. The entire variable domain, with the rest obtained from reference TRBV5-4 and TRBJ1-5, is as follows: ETGVTQSPTHLIKTRGQQVTLRCSSQSGHNTVSWYQQALGQGPQFIFQYYREEENGRGNFPPRFSGLQFPNYSSELNVNALELDDSALYLCASSLMGGNQPQHFGDGTRLSIL.

The chain employs TRBV27 and TRBJ2-1, with 14 bases identical to TRBD2. The CDR3 is 16 amino acids. Germline assignment: CDR1 MNHEY and CDR2 SMNVEV (reference sequence). Losses at the gene ends were 6 bases for V and 7 bases for J; bases not matched to a gene: 8. CDR3: CASSPGLAGGGNEQFF. The CDR3 nucleotides read TGTGCCAGCAGCCCTGGACTAGCGGGGGGAGGGAATGAGCAGTTCTTC.

The sample holds a few counts of this clone. V is TRBV7-2 and J is TRBJ2-3; D is uncertain. V was pared by 8 bases and J by 6 bases, with 15 bases between. CDR3 length equals 13 residues. The germline gives CDR1 SGHTA, CDR2 FQGNSA. The CDR3 DNA reads TGTGCCAGCGGTTTCGCTGTTCCGGATACGCAGTATTTT. As protein: CASGFAVPDTQYF.

This clone was seen a few times. The J gene is TRBJ1-5, the V gene TRBV21-1; no check of the table's D call, TRBD1, against the DNA was made. TRBV21-1 is reported as a pseudogene. The CDR3 totals 17 residues. CDR3 DNA sequence: TGTGCCAGCAGCAAAGCCACCGGGACAGGGGACAATCAGCCCCAGCATTTT. It specifies CASSKATGTGDNQPQHF.

The chain links TRBV7-9 to TRBJ2-3; D unresolved. Germline CDR1 SEHNR, CDR2 FQNEAQ (reference sequence). The V and J ends lost 4 bases and 2 bases respectively, with 4 bases between them. This CDR3 has 12 amino acids. The CDR3 sequence: CASSSITDTQYF. CDR3 nucleotides: TGTGCCAGCAGCTCCATCACAGATACGCAGTATTTT.

The V and J genes are TRBV29-1 and TRBJ2-3, with D possibly TRBD2 on 5 matching bases. The germline V and J ends were trimmed by 4 bases and 6 bases, with 14 bases remaining between them. CDR3 length: 13 amino acids. Germline V gene sequence: CDR1 SQVTM, CDR2 ANQGSEA. The CDR3 coding sequence is TGCAGCGTTGTTCGGCTGGGAGAGGATACGCAGTATTTT. It specifies CSVVRLGEDTQYF.

The table lists this clone with a few counts. V usage is TRBV6-1 and J usage is TRBJ2-5; no clear D. The CDR3 sequence is 17 residues long. Per the germline V gene, CDR1 is MNHNS and CDR2 is SASEGT. Trimming shortened V by 0 bases and J by 0 bases, and 14 bases separated the two germline ends. For the CDR3, the DNA is TGTGCCAGCAGTGAAGCGTTCAGTGTCCTTTACCAAGAGACCCAGTACTTC. Amino acid sequence: CASSEAFSVLYQETQYF.

The V and J genes are TRBV20-1 and TRBJ2-7; 7 bases map to TRBD2. Germline trimming cut 6 bases from V and 7 bases from J; bases unmatched to any gene: 6. The CDR3 is made up of 11 amino acids. Germline CDR1 reads DFQATT; CDR2 reads SNEGSKA (reference sequence). The CDR3: CSASGGGEQYF. CDR3 nucleotides: TGCAGTGCATCGGGGGGAGGTGAGCAGTACTTC.

The chain employs TRBV29-1 and TRBJ1-1; D uncertain. Per the germline V gene, CDR1 is SQVTM and CDR2 is ANQGSEA. The CDR3 covers 13 residues. Trimming shortened V by 7 bases and J by 3 bases, and 15 bases separated the two germline ends. The CDR3 DNA sequence: TGCAGCGCCGTAGGAGGAAGTGACACTGAAGCTTTCTTT. Residues: CSAVGGSDTEAFF. Filled out from reference TRBV29-1 and TRBJ1-1, the complete variable domain reads SAVISQKPSRDICQRGTSLTIQCQVDSQVTMMFWYRQQPGQSLTLIATANQGSEATYESGFVIDKFPISRPNLTFSTLTVSNMSPEDSSIYLCSAVGGSDTEAFFGQGTRLTVV.

This rearrangement joins TRBV7-2 to TRBJ2-2; D may be TRBD1 (6 bases). This CDR3 is built from 15 residues. Germline V CDR1 and CDR2: SGHTA, FQGNSA. V lost 5 bases to trimming and J lost 6 bases, with 16 bases between them. CDR3: CASSTRQGKAGELFF. The CDR3 bases are TGTGCCAGCAGCACCCGTCAGGGGAAGGCCGGGGAGCTGTTTTTT.

The chain combines TRBV29-1 with TRBJ2-2; D perhaps matches TRBD1 (5 bases). The CDR3 has 13 amino acids. V was trimmed by 4 bases and J by 4 bases, leaving 10 bases between them. The germline V gene has CDR1 SQVTM and CDR2 ANQGSEA. The DNA of the CDR3 is TGCAGCGTTGCCAGGGCGAGCACCGGGGAGCTGTTTTTT. Protein: CSVARASTGELFF.